One and the same sample provided the 8 T cell receptor beta chains below, sequenced in a study of T cells in women clearing cervical HPV infection. Produced via immunoSEQ multiplex PCR; TCRdb's table is partial and in-frame only. This sample's clone table lists 25,000 to 35,000 clones. Sequencing input: blood buffy coat. These receptors came from a woman aged 18-70 years with a cervical HPV16 infection that either progressed to CIN3+ or cleared (not recorded which).

Judged by frequency, this clone is medium-sized. The read stops 3 residues short of the end of the CDR3; the missing end is completed from the germline J gene. The chain combines TRBV14 with TRBJ2-3; 7 bases are a match to TRBD1. Germline V gives CDR1 SGHDN, CDR2 FVKESK. V dropped 10 bases and J dropped 1; count of bases not matched to a gene: 11. The CDR3 length is 15 residues. CDR3 bases read: TGTGCCACCAGGCGATCCGGGACAGGCACAGATACG. The encoded protein is CATRRSGTGTDT. The full-length CDR3 reads as CATRRSGTGTDTQYF.

Concerning this clone itself: From the germline J gene comes the end of the CDR3, since the read stops 3 residues before it. The rearrangement joins TRBV5-1 to TRBJ1-2; the D is unclear. CDR1 and CDR2 (germline): SGHRS, YFSETQ. This CDR3 spans 15 amino acids. The CDR3 here is CASSFASDTTDTYTF. The CDR3 DNA, read in part, is TGCGCCAGCAGCTTTGCTAGCGACACCACAGATACG.

Notes on this clone: One end of the junction varies from germline; a read error may be responsible. The read gets to within 3 residues of the CDR3 end, and the germline J gene fills in the rest. This chain joins TRBV30 and TRBJ2-2; 7 bases fit TRBD1. Germline V gives CDR1 GTSNPN, CDR2 SVGIG (reference sequence). CDR3 length equals 15 residues. The DNA read from the CDR3 is TGTGCCTGGAAAGGGGGCGGAACGAACACCTGGGAG. Translating it yields CAWKGGGTNTWE. The entire CDR3 protein reads CAWKGGGTNTWELFF.

Remarks on this clone: The read terminates 3 residues ahead of where the CDR3 ends, so the germline J gene completes it. The V call is TRBV6-2 or TRBV6-3, the J call TRBJ2-3; TRBD2 aligns across 8 bases. CDR3 length equals 17 residues. Germline lookup yields CDR1 MNHEY and CDR2 SVGEGT. V lost 4 bases and J lost 1; bases outside the gene matches: 10. Partial CDR3 DNA: TGTGCCAGCAGTTTATCGGGGGGGGTTTGGGGCACAGATACG. It translates to CASSLSGGVWGTDT. The entire CDR3 sequence reads CASSLSGGVWGTDTQYF.

Concerning this clone itself: The CDR3 end is not reached by the read, which stops 3 residues before it; the germline J gene fills it in. The rearrangement uses TRBV20-1 and TRBJ1-1, with 9 bases identical to TRBD1. The germline gives CDR1 DFQATT, CDR2 SNEGSKA (reference sequence). CDR3 size: 13 residues. The CDR3 protein is CSAHNPGTGQAFF. The CDR3 bases that were read are TGCAGTGCTCACAACCCTGGGACAGGGCAG.

A remark on this clone: The CDR3 end lies 3 residues beyond the end of the read and is filled in from the germline J gene. This chain joins TRBV18 and TRBJ1-2, with a tentative D call TRBD1 (6 bases). In germline, CDR1 is KGHSH, CDR2 LQKENI. The CDR3 spans 17 residues. The DNA read from the CDR3 is TGTGCCAGCTCACCACCCCTAGCGGGGGGGCCTACAGATACC. This gives the protein CASSPPLAGGPTDT. The entire CDR3 protein is CASSPPLAGGPTDTYTF. The full variable domain, in which reference TRBV18 and TRBJ1-2 provide the parts outside the CDR3, is NAGVMQNPRHLVRRRGQEARLRCSPMKGHSHVYWYRQLPEEGLKFMVYLQKENIIDESGMPKERFSAEFPKEGPSILRIQQVVRGDSAAYFCASSPPLAGGPTDTYTFGSGTRLTVV.

With respect to this clone: The CDR3 is cut off 3 residues early in the read; its end comes from the germline J gene. This same CDR3 is encoded by further DNA sequences in the sample. The chain couples TRBV2 to TRBJ1-3; a possible D gene is TRBD1 (5 bases). CDR1 is SNHLY and CDR2 is FYNNEI in the germline V gene. The CDR3 length is 15 residues. V was cut by 2 bases and J by 7 bases, with 15 bases left in between. This CDR3 reads CASSERGSDPNTIYF. The CDR3 bases that were read are TGTGCCAGCAGTGAAAGGGGTTCCGACCCGAACACC.

Turning to this clone: The read ends 3 residues before the CDR3 terminus; that terminus is restored from the germline J gene. The rearrangement uses TRBV18 and TRBJ1-2, with 7 bases lining up with TRBD1. The germline V gene encodes CDR1 KGHSH and CDR2 LQKENI. The CDR3 contains 14 residues. CDR3 sequence: CASSQTGSTDTYTF. The CDR3 DNA, read in part, is TGTGCCAGTTCGCAGACAGGGAGCACAGATACC.